This T cell receptor beta chain was found in a study of CD8 T cells in Susac syndrome. Germline CDR1 and CDR2: SGHRS and YFSETQ. The CDR3 runs to 15 residues. V was cut by 0 bases and J by 1 base, with 11 bases left in between. Reverse transcription of about 0.5 to 1 ug RNA was carried out with random hexamers. TCRdb itself ran the immunoSEQ multiplex PCR reads through MiXCR, one entry per CDR3 protein. This table holds approximately 210,000 distinct CDR3 sequences, 94% found once. The chain is built from TRBV5-1 and TRBJ2-7, with D possibly matching TRBD1 (5 bases). This receptor was identified in a human donor with Susac syndrome. Sequences were obtained from CD4+ T cells from PBMCs. The CDR3 nucleotides read TGCGCCAGCAGCTTGGAAGGGGCAGCTTCCTACGAGCAGTACTTC. Translating gives CASSLEGAASYEQYF. The whole variable domain, remainder taken from reference TRBV5-1 and TRBJ2-7, is KAGVTQTPRYLIKTRGQQVTLSCSPISGHRSVSWYQQTPGQGLQFLFEYFSETQRNKGNFPGRFSGRQFSNSRSEMNVSTLELGDSALYLCASSLEGAASYEQYFGPGTRLTVT.